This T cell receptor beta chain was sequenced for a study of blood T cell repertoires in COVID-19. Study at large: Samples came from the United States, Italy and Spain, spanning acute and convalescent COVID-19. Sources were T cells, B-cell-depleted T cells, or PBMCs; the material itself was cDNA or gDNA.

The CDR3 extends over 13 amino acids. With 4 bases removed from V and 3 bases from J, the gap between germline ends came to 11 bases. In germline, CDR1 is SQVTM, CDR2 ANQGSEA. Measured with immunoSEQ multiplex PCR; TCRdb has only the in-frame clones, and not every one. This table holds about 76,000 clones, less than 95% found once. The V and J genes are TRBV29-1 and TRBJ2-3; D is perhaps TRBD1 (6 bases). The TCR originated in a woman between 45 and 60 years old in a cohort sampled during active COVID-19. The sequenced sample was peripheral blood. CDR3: CSVGGPGTDTQYF. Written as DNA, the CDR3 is TGCAGCGTTGGGGGGCCTGGGACAGATACGCAGTATTTT.